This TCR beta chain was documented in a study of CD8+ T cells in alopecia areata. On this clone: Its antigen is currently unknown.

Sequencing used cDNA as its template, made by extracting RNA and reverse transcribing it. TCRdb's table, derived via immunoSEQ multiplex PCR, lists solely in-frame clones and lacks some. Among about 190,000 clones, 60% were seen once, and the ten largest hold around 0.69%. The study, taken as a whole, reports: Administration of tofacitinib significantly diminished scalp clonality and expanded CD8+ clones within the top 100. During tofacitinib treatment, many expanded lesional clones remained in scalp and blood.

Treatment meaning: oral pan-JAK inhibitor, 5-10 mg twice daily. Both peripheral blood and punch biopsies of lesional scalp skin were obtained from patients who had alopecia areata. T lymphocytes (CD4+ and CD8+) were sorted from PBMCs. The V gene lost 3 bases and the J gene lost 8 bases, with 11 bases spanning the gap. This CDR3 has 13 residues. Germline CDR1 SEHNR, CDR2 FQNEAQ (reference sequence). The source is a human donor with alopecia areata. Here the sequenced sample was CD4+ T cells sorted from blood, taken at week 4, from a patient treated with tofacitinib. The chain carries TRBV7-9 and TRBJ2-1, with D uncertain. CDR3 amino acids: CASSFVALDEQFF. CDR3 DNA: TGTGCCAGCAGCTTTGTAGCATTGGATGAGCAGTTCTTC.